Presented here are 17 T cell receptor beta chains from one specimen sequenced in a study of T cell changes during pregnancy in multiple sclerosis. Data came from immunoSEQ multiplex PCR; TCRdb stores just in-frame clones and leaves some out. The sample lists roughly 48,000 clones, over 85% occurring once. Sequenced material: CD4+ T cells from peripheral blood mononuclear cells, taken in the first trimester of pregnancy. The source of these receptors is a female donor with multiple sclerosis, enrolled in a pregnancy study.

This clone was picked up one time. The chain uses TRBV29-1 and TRBJ1-2; D is uncertain. Germline V gene lookup returns CDR1 SQVTM and CDR2 ANQGSEA. With 4 bases removed from V and 4 bases from J, the gap between germline ends came to 4 bases. The CDR3 has 10 amino acids. The CDR3, as DNA: TGCAGCGTTGCGGGCTATGGCTACACCTTC. The encoded protein is CSVAGYGYTF.

The V call is TRBV4-2, the J call TRBJ1-5, with D unresolved. The CDR3 runs to 15 residues. CDR1 LGHNA and CDR2 YNFKEQ come from the germline V gene. V was shortened by 0 bases and J by 1 base, with 7 bases between the two germline ends. The chain's CDR3 is CASSQDTGSNQPQHF. CDR3 nucleotide sequence: TGTGCCAGCAGCCAAGATACGGGGAGCAATCAGCCCCAGCATTTT.

The chain joins TRBV6-1 to TRBJ1-4; D not certain. V lost 4 bases and J lost 8, with 20 bases in between. The germline V gene has CDR1 MNHNS and CDR2 SASEGT. The CDR3 consists of 16 residues. This CDR3 reads CASSAAEAVAREKLFF. CDR3 nucleotide sequence: TGTGCCAGCAGTGCCGCCGAGGCGGTCGCGCGGGAAAAACTGTTTTTT.

The V call is TRBV18, the J call TRBJ1-4; the D gene is possibly TRBD1 (5 bases). V was clipped by 4 bases and J by 4 bases, with 13 bases between them. The CDR3 spans 15 residues. Germline assignment: CDR1 KGHSH and CDR2 LQKENI. Here the CDR3 DNA reads TGTGCCAGCTCACTGGATCAGGGCGATAATGAAAAACTGTTTTTT. It specifies CASSLDQGDNEKLFF. Full variable domain (outside the CDR3, taken from reference TRBV18 and TRBJ1-4): NAGVMQNPRHLVRRRGQEARLRCSPMKGHSHVYWYRQLPEEGLKFMVYLQKENIIDESGMPKERFSAEFPKEGPSILRIQQVVRGDSAAYFCASSLDQGDNEKLFFGSGTQLSVL.

The chain links TRBV7-3 to TRBJ1-1, with D uncertain. This CDR3 comprises 13 residues. The germline V gene encodes CDR1 SGHTA and CDR2 FQGTGA. V lost 2 bases to trimming and J lost 0 bases, with 4 bases between them. As DNA, the CDR3 is TGTGCCAGCAGCTTACAGGTGAACACTGAAGCTTTCTTT. It codes for CASSLQVNTEAFF.

This sequence joins TRBV19 and TRBJ1-2, with 7 positions matching TRBD1. The CDR3 runs 14 residues. The germline V gene has CDR1 LNHDA and CDR2 SQIVND (reference sequence). V trimming: 2 bases; J trimming: 8 bases; junction bases outside the gene matches: 8. CDR3 coding DNA: TGTGCCAGTAGTATAACAGGGGCGGGTTCGGGCTACACCTTC. Protein sequence: CASSITGAGSGYTF.

In this sample, this clone turned up once. The chain has TRBV9 and TRBJ2-2; 7 bases align to TRBD2. After removal of 0 bases from V and 1 base from J, the junction contained 12 bases not matched to a gene. Germline V CDR1 and CDR2: SGDLS, YYNGEE. This CDR3 has 19 amino acids. CDR3: CASSVGPKPAGRNTGELFF. Written as DNA, the CDR3 is TGTGCCAGCAGCGTAGGACCCAAACCAGCGGGGAGGAACACCGGGGAGCTGTTTTTT.

The chain uses TRBV27 and TRBJ2-1; 9 bases fit TRBD2. This CDR3 is 14 amino acids long. In germline, CDR1 is MNHEY, CDR2 SMNVEV (reference sequence). Germline trimming cut 7 bases from V and 9 bases from J; bases unmatched to any gene: 10. The CDR3: CASKRAGGNGEQFF. For the CDR3, the DNA is TGTGCCAGCAAGAGAGCGGGGGGCAACGGTGAGCAGTTCTTC.

The chain carries TRBV5-6 and TRBJ2-3; TRBD1 matches at 7 bases. The CDR3 contains 16 residues. V lost 4 bases and J lost 0; bases outside the gene matches: 8. Germline loops: CDR1 SGHDT, CDR2 YYEEEE. CDR3 DNA: TGTGCCAGCAGCCGTACCGGGACAGCGAGCACAGATACGCAGTATTTT. Amino acids: CASSRTGTASTDTQYF. The entire variable domain, with the rest obtained from reference TRBV5-6 and TRBJ2-3, is as follows: DAGVTQSPTHLIKTRGQQVTLRCSPKSGHDTVSWYQQALGQGPQFIFQYYEEEERQRGNFPDRFSGHQFPNYSSELNVNALLLGDSALYLCASSRTGTASTDTQYFGPGTRLTVL.

The rearrangement links TRBV29-1 to TRBJ1-2, with TRBD1 as a possible D gene (5 bases). Germline CDR1 and CDR2: SQVTM and ANQGSEA. Between the trimmed V and J ends, which lost 1 base and 4 bases, there was a span of 16 bases. This CDR3 is 15 amino acids long. CDR3 sequence (DNA): TGCAGCGTTGAAGGGCTTCGAGGGGAGGGCTATGGCTACACCTTC. Translated: CSVEGLRGEGYGYTF. The complete variable domain, with remaining parts taken from reference TRBV29-1 and TRBJ1-2, reads SAVISQKPSRDICQRGTSLTIQCQVDSQVTMMFWYRQQPGQSLTLIATANQGSEATYESGFVIDKFPISRPNLTFSTLTVSNMSPEDSSIYLCSVEGLRGEGYGYTFGSGTRLTVV.

This chain connects TRBV29-1 to TRBJ2-1; 9 bases agree with TRBD1. Germline loops: CDR1 SQVTM, CDR2 ANQGSEA. The CDR3 loop spans 14 amino acids. Unmatched junction bases numbered 10, after V lost 6 bases and J lost 7 bases. Here the CDR3 reads CSVGNRGRWNEQFF. The CDR3 DNA is TGCAGCGTCGGTAACAGGGGGCGTTGGAATGAGCAGTTCTTC.

The chain uses TRBV9 and TRBJ2-2; possibly TRBD1 for D (5 bases). V lost 0 bases and J lost 2, with 11 bases in between. The CDR3 runs to 16 residues. CDR1 SGDLS and CDR2 YYNGEE come from the germline V gene. CDR3 region: CASSVEGRGNTGELFF. Here the CDR3 DNA reads TGTGCCAGCAGCGTAGAGGGTAGGGGAAACACCGGGGAGCTGTTTTTT.

This clone was found once. The chain carries TRBV6-5 and TRBJ1-1, with 8 nucleotides matching TRBD1. Germline V gene lookup returns CDR1 MNHEY and CDR2 SVGAGI. The CDR3 is 13 amino acids. After removal of 7 bases from V and 4 bases from J, the junction contained 5 bases not matched to a gene. Here the CDR3 reads CASNRQGITEAFF. DNA for the CDR3: TGTGCCAGCAACAGACAGGGGATCACTGAAGCTTTCTTT.

V and J are TRBV6-1 and TRBJ1-2; D is unresolved. V lost 3 bases, J lost 4 bases, and 12 bases lay in between. The CDR3 is 14 amino acids. Germline assignment: CDR1 MNHNS and CDR2 SASEGT. CDR3 sequence: CASSDFTGGYGYTF. The CDR3 DNA is TGTGCCAGCAGTGACTTCACGGGAGGCTATGGCTACACCTTC.

V gene TRBV7-6 combines with J gene TRBJ2-3; 11 bases fit TRBD2. This CDR3 is 17 amino acids long. V lost 2 bases, J lost 6 bases, and 10 bases stayed unmatched. The germline gives CDR1 SGHVS, CDR2 FNYEAQ. The CDR3 protein is CASSLTLAGGSIDTQYF. The DNA for the CDR3 is TGTGCCAGCAGCTTAACTCTAGCGGGGGGAAGTATTGATACGCAGTATTTT.

The V gene is TRBV12-5, the J gene TRBJ2-3; D is unresolved. This CDR3 has 14 amino acids. Trimming took 1 base from V and 0 from J, leaving 5 bases between them. Germline assignment: CDR1 LGHNT and CDR2 FRNRAP. The CDR3 region is CASGLGASTDTQYF. CDR3 DNA: TGTGCTAGTGGTTTGGGGGCTAGCACAGATACGCAGTATTTT. Full variable domain (outside the CDR3, taken from reference TRBV12-5 and TRBJ2-3): DARVTQTPRHKVTEMGQEVTMRCQPILGHNTVFWYRQTMMQGLELLAYFRNRAPLDDSGMPKDRFSAEMPDATLATLKIQPSEPRDSAVYFCASGLGASTDTQYFGPGTRLTVL.

The chain uses TRBV6-1 and TRBJ1-3, with a weak D call TRBD1 (6 bases). The germline CDR1 and CDR2 sequences are MNHNS and SASEGT. Trimming pared 2 bases from V and 0 bases from J, leaving 11 bases between. The CDR3 consists of 16 residues. The CDR3 nucleotides read TGTGCCAGCAGTGAATTAGGGGGATACTCTGGAAACACCATATATTTT. Translation: CASSELGGYSGNTIYF.